The 5 T cell receptor beta chains below all came from one sample that was sequenced in a study of blood T cell repertoires in COVID-19. The data were produced by immunoSEQ multiplex PCR, yet TCRdb's version contains in-frame clones alone and is incomplete. The sample includes 150,000 to 200,000 clones, roughly 80% seen only once; the top ten take approximately 8%. The sequenced sample was peripheral blood. These receptor sequences come from a man in his sixties with acute or convalescent COVID-19.

This rearrangement joins TRBV28 to TRBJ1-4, with a weak D call TRBD1 (5 bases). With 7 bases removed from V and 7 bases from J, the gap between germline ends came to 19 bases. In germline, CDR1 is MDHEN, CDR2 SYDVKM. The CDR3 loop spans 15 amino acids. CDR3 in DNA: TGTGCCAGCACCCCTGGGGCGGCCGACATTGAAAAACTGTTTTTT. Translation gives CASTPGAADIEKLFF.

The rearrangement uses TRBV6-5 and TRBJ2-7; D may be TRBD2 (6 bases). In germline, CDR1 is MNHEY, CDR2 SVGAGI. The CDR3 extends over 13 amino acids. V lost 2 bases and J lost 13, with 18 bases in between. CDR3 nucleotides: TGTGCCAGCAGTTACGGGACTGGCGCGAGCACCTACTTC. Protein: CASSYGTGASTYF.

The genes are TRBV3-1 (or the pseudogene TRBV3-2) and TRBJ2-1, with 12 bases aligning to TRBD2. J lost 9 bases, V lost 1 base, and 7 bases had no gene match. The CDR3 is made up of 16 amino acids. From germline, CDR1 is LGHDT and CDR2 YNNKEL (reference sequence). This CDR3 reads CASSQGGLAGSIEQFF. The CDR3 DNA sequence: TGTGCCAGCAGCCAAGGAGGACTAGCGGGGAGCATTGAGCAGTTCTTC.

The genes are TRBV7-8 and TRBJ2-3; D ambiguous. V was clipped by 5 bases and J by 0 bases, with 15 bases between them. CDR3 size: 16 residues. In germline, CDR1 is SGHVS, CDR2 FQNEAQ. CDR3: CASSPSWRPSTDTQYF. The CDR3 DNA sequence: TGTGCCAGCAGCCCCTCGTGGCGGCCTAGCACAGATACGCAGTATTTT.

The chain is built from TRBV10-1 and TRBJ2-7, with D unclear. This CDR3 contains 13 residues. In germline, CDR1 is WNHNN, CDR2 SYGVQD (reference sequence). Trimming removed 3 bases from V and 6 bases from J, with 12 bases in between. The CDR3 sequence: CASSDHLSGEQYF. The DNA of the CDR3 is TGCGCCAGCAGTGATCACCTCTCGGGCGAGCAGTACTTC.